These 16 T cell receptor beta chains were all obtained from the same sample, sequenced in a study of T-cell reconstitution after alpha-beta-depleted transplantation in children (dated by TCRdb to about 2016). Receptor libraries were prepared by PCR. Sequencing was performed on an Illumina HiSeq 2500. To normalize quantification of the TCRbeta repertoire, the TCR libraries were built with molecular barcoding that relied on unique molecular identifiers. Clones were called with MiXCR by TCRdb after fastp trimmed the public reads at Q25, and only in-frame beta chains were retained. Entries are consolidated by CDR3 protein sequence, retaining the most common genes and DNA. This sample comprises some 400,000 distinct CDR3 sequences, approximately 20% of them detected only once. Around 3.9% of the sample lies in the top ten. This specimen consisted of PBMCs from the stem cell graft donor, obtained from the stem cell graft. The source of these receptors is a human donor who donated a stem cell graft to a child with acute myeloid leukemia.

This clonotype was counted between two and nine times. The chain uses TRBV12-3 or TRBV12-4 and TRBJ2-1; tentatively, D is TRBD2 (7 bases). CDR3 size: 15 residues. Trimming cost V 6 bases and J 5 bases, with 17 bases left between them. The DNA of the CDR3 is TGTGCCAGCAGCCCCTCCGGGGGGCGGGACAATGAGCAGTTCTTC. This codes for CASSPSGGRDNEQFF.

This chain connects TRBV12-3 or TRBV12-4 to TRBJ1-5; weak D call: TRBD1 (6 bases). The CDR3 sequence is 15 residues long. Trimming left V 1 base short and J 7 bases short, with 14 bases between. The CDR3 here is CASSLEGGGRQPQHF. DNA of the CDR3: TGTGCCAGCAGTTTAGAGGGGGGTGGGCGGCAGCCCCAGCATTTT.

The chain uses TRBV12-3 or TRBV12-4 and TRBJ1-2; D is ambiguous. The CDR3 runs to 12 residues. The V gene lost 6 bases and the J gene lost 9 bases, with 14 bases spanning the gap. The CDR3 DNA is TGTGCCAGCAGAAACGACGGTCCTCGCTACACCTTC. Its translation is CASRNDGPRYTF.

In its sample, this clonotype was seen a few times. This chain uses TRBV15 with TRBJ2-5; weak D call: TRBD2 (5 bases). In germline, CDR1 is LNHNV, CDR2 YYDKDF (reference sequence). Between the trimmed V and J ends, which lost 0 bases and 4 bases, there was a span of 9 bases. This CDR3 spans 14 amino acids. The CDR3 sequence is CATSRDLAGETQYF. DNA of the CDR3: TGTGCCACCAGCAGAGATTTGGCGGGAGAGACCCAGTACTTC.

This chain joins TRBV7-4 and TRBJ2-6, with 15 bases lining up with TRBD2. Losses at the gene ends were 6 bases for V and 3 bases for J; bases not matched to a gene: 24. CDR1 is SGHVT, CDR2 SQSDAQ, per germline. The CDR3 is 24 amino acids. The CDR3 protein is CASRGHSYSGTSGRWASGANVLTF. The CDR3 DNA is TGTGCCAGCAGGGGACACAGCTATTCCGGGACTAGCGGGAGGTGGGCGAGTGGGGCCAACGTCCTGACTTTC.

This clonotype has only a few counts. The chain is built from TRBV20-1 and TRBJ2-1, with 11 bases that match TRBD1. CDR3 length: 12 residues. Losses at the gene ends were 7 bases for V and 5 bases for J; bases not matched to a gene: 1. In germline, CDR1 is DFQATT, CDR2 SNEGSKA (reference sequence). The CDR3 DNA reads as TGCAGTGGGACAGGGGGCCACAATGAGCAGTTCTTC. Its protein is CSGTGGHNEQFF.

This clonotype has a handful of counts. The J gene is TRBJ1-1, the V gene TRBV12-3 or TRBV12-4; D perhaps matches TRBD1 (6 bases). Trimming cost V 7 bases and J 6 bases, with 18 bases left between them. This CDR3 spans 14 amino acids. The CDR3 DNA sequence: TGTGCCAGCACACAGACAGGCCGCAACGCTGAAGCTTTCTTT. Translated: CASTQTGRNAEAFF.

The chain has TRBV9 and TRBJ2-3; D tentatively reads TRBD1 or TRBD2 (5 bases each). The CDR3 is 14 residues long. The V end was cut by 0 bases, the J end by 4 bases, with 9 bases between. Per germline, CDR1 SGDLS and CDR2 YYNGEE. This CDR3 is CASSVGGYSDTQYF. DNA of the CDR3: TGTGCCAGCAGCGTAGGGGGGTACTCAGATACGCAGTATTTT.

At least ten counts were recorded for this clonotype. As DNA, the CDR3 is TGCAGTACACTAGCGGGATTATACAATGAGCAGTTCTTC. This encodes CSTLAGLYNEQFF. The V gene is TRBV20-1, the J gene TRBJ2-1; the match to TRBD2 covers 10 bases. The germline CDR1 and CDR2 sequences are DFQATT and SNEGSKA (reference sequence). CDR3 length: 13 amino acids. V lost 8 bases, J lost 4 bases, and 5 bases stayed unmatched.

This sequence joins TRBV12-3 or TRBV12-4 and TRBJ1-4, with a tentative D call TRBD1 (6 bases). V lost 5 bases and J 5 bases, leaving 18 bases between the germline ends. The CDR3 runs to 16 residues. This chain's CDR3 is CASSLTGLSRNEKLFF. CDR3 DNA: TGTGCCAGCAGTCTGACAGGCCTAAGTCGAAATGAAAAACTGTTTTTT.

The CDR3 region has the DNA TGTGCCAGCAGCCCGGACGGCTTGAATGAGCAGTTCTTC. It encodes CASSPDGLNEQFF. The chain combines TRBV12-3 or TRBV12-4 with TRBJ2-1; unclear D gene. CDR3 length: 13 residues. Trimming shortened V by 6 bases and J by 7 bases, and 13 bases separated the two germline ends.

The rearrangement links TRBV4-2 to TRBJ2-4; 11 nucleotides match TRBD2. CDR3 size: 19 residues. The V gene's germline CDR1 is LGHNA and CDR2 YNFKEQ. V was pared by 0 bases and J by 9 bases, with 16 bases of the junction left unmatched. CDR3 loop: CASSQEGTLGLAARSIQYF. CDR3 sequence (DNA): TGTGCCAGCAGCCAAGAAGGAACCCTGGGACTAGCGGCCAGGAGCATTCAGTACTTC.

This clonotype came up a few times. The genes are TRBV29-1 and TRBJ2-7; 7 nucleotides agree with TRBD1. The CDR3 is 15 amino acids. V gave up 3 bases and J gave up 1 base; unmatched junction bases: 9. Per the germline V gene, CDR1 is SQVTM and CDR2 is ANQGSEA. This CDR3 reads CSVEQSGTASYEQYF. The CDR3 DNA sequence: TGCAGCGTTGAGCAATCAGGGACAGCGTCCTACGAGCAGTACTTC.

The chain employs TRBV29-1 and TRBJ1-2; TRBD1 might be the D (5 bases). Germline V gene lookup returns CDR1 SQVTM and CDR2 ANQGSEA. V lost 2 bases and J lost 5, with 12 bases in between. The CDR3 has 13 amino acids. Written as DNA, the CDR3 is TGCAGCGTTGAAAATCCGGGACGGTATGGCTACACCTTC. Its protein is CSVENPGRYGYTF.

The chain couples TRBV12-3 or TRBV12-4 to TRBJ2-5; maybe TRBD1 (6 bases). CDR3 length: 14 residues. V was pared by 3 bases and J by 2 bases, with 10 bases between. In nucleotides, the CDR3 is TGTGCCAGCAGTTTTCCGGGACAACAAGAGACCCAGTACTTC. Amino acid sequence: CASSFPGQQETQYF.

The sample holds a few counts of this clonotype. The chain has TRBV29-1 and TRBJ2-7; no firm D call. Trimming took off 2 bases at V and 7 bases at J, with 12 bases between the two ends. The V gene's germline CDR1 is SQVTM and CDR2 ANQGSEA. This CDR3 spans 12 amino acids. The CDR3 bases are TGCAGCGTTGAATATACAGCGAATGAGCAGTACTTC. It specifies CSVEYTANEQYF.